The 5 T cell receptor beta chains in this list originate from one sample, sequenced in a study of response to subunit inactivated influenza vaccine. From the RT-PCR reads, TCRdb called clonotypes with MiXCR, one entry per CDR3 protein. Found here are about 700,000 distinct CDR3 sequences, over 11% of them singletons; the top ten hold around 7%. The sequenced sample was PBMCs from blood, obtained around 15 days before vaccination. The receptors were sampled from a man aged 50 to 60 who received an inactivated influenza vaccine.

This chain links TRBV4-1 with TRBJ1-5; D gene uncertain. Germline-derived CDR1 and CDR2 are MGHRA and YSYEKL. There are 17 residues in the CDR3. The ends were cut back, 0 bases at V and 1 base at J, with 13 bases in the middle. As DNA, the CDR3 is TGCGCCAGCAGCCAAGAAATGAGAGGATTAAGCAATCAGCCCCAGCATTTT. Translating it yields CASSQEMRGLSNQPQHF.

This clonotype was seen at least ten times. The V gene is TRBV12-3 or TRBV12-4, the J gene TRBJ2-7; D gene unclear. CDR3 size: 12 residues. V was shortened by 2 bases and J by 2 bases, with 4 bases between the two germline ends. CDR3 in DNA: TGTGCCAGCAGTTTAAGTACCTACGAGCAGTACTTC. Amino acids: CASSLSTYEQYF.

On this clonotype itself: The junction does not match germline at one end; this may be a read error. The V gene is TRBV6-2 or TRBV6-3, the J gene TRBJ2-4; 11 nucleotides agree with TRBD2. In germline, CDR1 is MNHEY, CDR2 SVGEGT. The CDR3 extends over 12 amino acids. CDR3 sequence: CASSTIAGGPHF. The CDR3 DNA is TGTGCCAGCAGTACGATAGCGGGAGGGCCCCACTTC.

The chain employs TRBV10-3 and TRBJ1-2; possible D gene TRBD1, 6 bases. Germline lookup yields CDR1 ENHRY and CDR2 SYGVKD. The CDR3 covers 13 residues. V lost 4 bases to trimming and J lost 4 bases, with 10 bases between them. DNA of the CDR3: TGTGCCATCAGTGGGCTACAGGGCTATGGCTACACCTTC. This codes for CAISGLQGYGYTF.

This clonotype was seen at least ten times. The chain has TRBV11-2 and TRBJ2-1; maybe TRBD2 (5 bases). The CDR3 extends over 16 amino acids. Germline V gives CDR1 SGHAT, CDR2 FQNNGV. Trimming took off 3 bases at V and 2 bases at J, with 14 bases between the two ends. As DNA, the CDR3 is TGTGCCAGCAGCTTCTTGACTACCCGACCCTACAATGAGCAGTTCTTC. Translation gives CASSFLTTRPYNEQFF.